The 31 T cell receptor beta chains below all came from one sample that was sequenced in a study of beta chain features in type 1 diabetes. TCRB transcripts that were expressed got sequenced, as all of the isolated RNA had been reverse transcribed. The method was immunoSEQ multiplex PCR; TCRdb's version includes in-frame clones alone and lacks a portion of them. The sample has hundreds of thousands of clones; more than 65% are singletons. The specimen was naive CD4+ T cells from blood. The receptors derive from a man under 40 in good health.

This clone occurred a few times. The chain employs TRBV30 and TRBJ2-5, with 7 nucleotides matching TRBD2. J lost 5 bases, V lost 0 bases, and 9 bases had no gene match. Per germline, CDR1 GTSNPN and CDR2 SVGIG (reference sequence). The CDR3 extends over 15 amino acids. CDR3 amino acids: CAWSVHRGVTETQYF. CDR3 in DNA: TGTGCCTGGAGTGTCCATCGGGGGGTGACGGAGACCCAGTACTTC.

CDR3 region: CSVENRDRGVTQYF. CDR3 in DNA: TGCAGCGTTGAGAACCGGGACAGGGGAGTGACCCAGTACTTC. J is TRBJ2-5 and V is TRBV29-1; the match to TRBD1 covers 10 bases. The CDR3 has 14 residues. Germline trimming cut 3 bases from V and 7 bases from J; bases unmatched to any gene: 8. Per the germline V gene, CDR1 is SQVTM and CDR2 is ANQGSEA.

The genes are TRBV13 and TRBJ2-5, with D uncertain. V shed 6 bases and J shed 1 base, with 3 bases lying between them. This CDR3 region has 11 residues. The V gene's germline CDR1 is PRHDT and CDR2 FYEKMQ (reference sequence). This CDR3 is CASSIQETQYF. CDR3 bases: TGTGCCAGCAGTATCCAAGAGACCCAGTACTTC. Supplemented by reference TRBV13 and TRBJ2-5, the full variable domain reads AAGVIQSPRHLIKEKRETATLKCYPIPRHDTVYWYQQGPGQDPQFLISFYEKMQSDKGSIPDRFSAQQFSDYHSELNMSSLELGDSALYFCASSIQETQYFGPGTRLLVL.

This clone was counted between two and nine times. The chain has TRBV6-6 and TRBJ2-7; 14 nucleotides align to TRBD2. With V trimmed by 8 bases and J by 3 bases, 3 bases remained unmatched. Germline V CDR1 and CDR2: MNHNY, SVGAGI (reference sequence). This CDR3 is built from 14 residues. The CDR3 coding sequence is TGTGCCAGCGGGACTAGCGGGGGAAACTACGAGCAGTACTTC. Residues: CASGTSGGNYEQYF.

V is TRBV29-1 and J is TRBJ1-1, with D uncertain. Germline V gene data show CDR1 as SQVTM and CDR2 as ANQGSEA. The V end lost 1 base, the J end lost 0 bases, and 9 bases lay between the germline ends. The CDR3 has 14 amino acids. The CDR3 nucleotides are TGCAGCGTTGAAGTTGGAGCGGTGAACACTGAAGCTTTCTTT. This encodes CSVEVGAVNTEAFF. Supplemented by reference TRBV29-1 and TRBJ1-1, the full variable domain reads SAVISQKPSRDICQRGTSLTIQCQVDSQVTMMFWYRQQPGQSLTLIATANQGSEATYESGFVIDKFPISRPNLTFSTLTVSNMSPEDSSIYLCSVEVGAVNTEAFFGQGTRLTVV.

This clone showed up just once. The chain links TRBV6-5 to TRBJ2-7; D gene unclear. CDR1 and CDR2 from the germline V gene are MNHEY and SVGAGI. The CDR3 is made up of 11 amino acids. Trimming stripped 7 bases from V and 6 bases from J, with 10 bases between. CDR3 coding DNA: TGTGCCAGCAACGTGGAACCCGAGCAGTACTTC. Residues: CASNVEPEQYF.

This clone was seen a handful of times. The V gene is TRBV25-1, the J gene TRBJ1-1; the D gene is possibly TRBD1 (5 bases). Germline V CDR1 and CDR2: MGHDK, SYGVNS. The CDR3 loop spans 15 amino acids. With 1 base removed from V and 4 bases from J, the gap between germline ends came to 13 bases. CDR3 sequence: CASSESRGRSTEAFF. The CDR3 nucleotides are TGTGCCAGCAGTGAATCGCGGGGCCGGAGCACTGAAGCTTTCTTT.

This clone has a single count. The chain is built from TRBV30 and TRBJ1-2; D remains ambiguous. V was cut by 1 base and J by 8 bases, with 14 bases left in between. There are 13 residues in the CDR3. In germline, CDR1 is GTSNPN, CDR2 SVGIG (reference sequence). The CDR3 region has the DNA TGTGCCTGGAGTGGGACTCGAAAAAAAGGCTACACCTTC. Protein product: CAWSGTRKKGYTF.

This clone has more than one count but fewer than ten. The rearrangement uses TRBV14 and TRBJ2-1, with 7 bases matching TRBD2. Per germline, CDR1 SGHDN and CDR2 FVKESK. This CDR3 spans 17 amino acids. V lost 5 bases and J lost 6; bases outside the gene matches: 16. The CDR3 protein is CASSSRRGSGPTNEQFF. The CDR3 DNA reads TGTGCCAGCAGCTCCCGGAGAGGTAGCGGGCCTACCAATGAGCAGTTCTTC.

The chain combines TRBV29-1 with TRBJ2-1, with D possibly called TRBD1 or TRBD2 (5 bases each). Germline loops: CDR1 SQVTM, CDR2 ANQGSEA. The CDR3 covers 15 residues. V was clipped by 8 bases and J by 5 bases, with 22 bases between them. CDR3 protein: CSLGNGGSRNNEQFF. In DNA, the CDR3 is TGCAGCCTCGGGAATGGGGGAAGCCGTAACAATGAGCAGTTCTTC.

This chain joins TRBV29-1 and TRBJ2-3; perhaps D is TRBD1 or TRBD2 (6 bases each). The V and J ends lost 1 base and 9 bases respectively, with 23 bases between them. Germline V CDR1 and CDR2: SQVTM, ANQGSEA. The CDR3 consists of 16 residues. In nucleotides, the CDR3 is TGCAGCGTTGAAGGGGGGGCGAAGGCTCTGCCTGGCACGCAGTATTTT. It encodes CSVEGGAKALPGTQYF.

The V call is TRBV30, the J call TRBJ1-6; D uncertain. V was clipped by 4 bases and J by 0 bases, with 13 bases between them. CDR3 size: 16 residues. Germline assignment: CDR1 GTSNPN and CDR2 SVGIG (reference sequence). The CDR3 DNA follows: TGTGCCTGGACGCGGGAAGGGAACTCCTATAATTCACCCCTCCACTTT. Translating it yields CAWTREGNSYNSPLHF. Based on the CDR3 plus reference TRBV30 and TRBJ1-6, the full variable domain is SQTIHQWPATLVQPVGSPLSLECTVEGTSNPNLYWYRQAAGRGLQLLFYSVGIGQISSEVPQNLSASRPQDRQFILSSKKLLLSDSGFYLCAWTREGNSYNSPLHFGNGTRLTVT.

The gene calls are TRBV30 and TRBJ1-2; TRBD1 might be the D (6 bases). The CDR3 contains 15 residues. Germline V gene lookup returns CDR1 GTSNPN and CDR2 SVGIG (reference sequence). Deletions cut 8 bases from V and 4 bases from J, with 23 bases between. The CDR3 DNA reads as TGTGCCGGAGGGGGACATCCTAAGGAAGGCTATGGCTACACCTTC. Translating gives CAGGGHPKEGYGYTF.

The chain combines TRBV5-1 with TRBJ1-4, with D possibly matching TRBD1 (5 bases). Germline CDR1 reads SGHRS; CDR2 reads YFSETQ. Trimming cost V 0 bases and J 2 bases, with 8 bases left between them. This CDR3 is 15 amino acids long. The DNA for the CDR3 is TGCGCCAGCAGCTTGGATCCAGGGACTAATGAAAAACTGTTTTTT. The encoded protein is CASSLDPGTNEKLFF.

V gene TRBV7-9 combines with J gene TRBJ1-1; unclear D gene. Trimming cost V 4 bases and J 12 bases, with 12 bases left between them. CDR1 SEHNR and CDR2 FQNEAQ come from the germline V gene (reference sequence). CDR3 size: 11 residues. The CDR3 here is CASSSSEMSFF. The CDR3 nucleotides read TGTGCCAGCAGCTCCTCCGAGATGTCTTTCTTT.

J is TRBJ2-1 and V is TRBV2, with 9 positions matching TRBD1. Germline trimming cut 10 bases from V and 7 bases from J; bases unmatched to any gene: 17. This CDR3 contains 16 residues. Germline V lookup: CDR1 SNHLY, CDR2 FYNNEI. The chain's CDR3 is CAIHFQGGQGFNEQFF. CDR3 bases: TGTGCCATCCATTTTCAGGGGGGACAGGGATTTAATGAGCAGTTCTTC. Combining the CDR3 with reference TRBV2 and TRBJ2-1 gives the whole variable domain EPEVTQTPSHQVTQMGQEVILRCVPISNHLYFYWYRQILGQKVEFLVSFYNNEISEKSEIFDDQFSVERPDGSNFTLKIRSTKLEDSAMYFCAIHFQGGQGFNEQFFGPGTRLTVL.

This clone occurred once. J is TRBJ1-1 and V is TRBV14; D remains ambiguous. This CDR3 contains 13 residues. V lost 0 bases, J lost 11 bases, and 13 bases lay in between. Germline CDR1 and CDR2: SGHDN and FVKESK. The CDR3 coding sequence is TGTGCCAGCAGCCAAGATCTACGGGGTTTGGCTTTCTTT. Its protein product is CASSQDLRGLAFF.

The rearrangement links TRBV10-3 to TRBJ2-7; TRBD1 might be the D (5 bases). Trimming removed 6 bases from V and 2 bases from J, with 17 bases in between. The CDR3 has 15 residues. Germline CDR1 and CDR2: ENHRY and SYGVKD. The CDR3 protein is CAISVETVPTYEQYF. The CDR3 DNA follows: TGTGCCATCAGCGTGGAGACAGTGCCAACCTACGAGCAGTACTTC.

The genes are TRBV9 and TRBJ1-2; no clear D. Trimming shortened V by 3 bases and J by 5 bases, and 14 bases separated the two germline ends. Germline loops: CDR1 SGDLS, CDR2 YYNGEE. This CDR3 is 14 amino acids long. The DNA for the CDR3 is TGTGCCAGCAGCGCCCAGTCGGGAACTTATGGCTACACCTTC. Amino acid sequence: CASSAQSGTYGYTF.

This clone was seen more than once but under ten times. The V gene is TRBV30, the J gene TRBJ2-5, with D unresolved. V was trimmed by 0 bases and J by 8 bases, leaving 10 bases between them. Germline V CDR1 and CDR2: GTSNPN, SVGIG (reference sequence). This CDR3 has 12 amino acids. The CDR3 is CAWSVPSLTQYF. For the CDR3, the DNA is TGTGCCTGGAGTGTACCGAGCCTTACCCAGTACTTC. The full variable domain, its missing parts supplied by reference TRBV30 and TRBJ2-5, is SQTIHQWPATLVQPVGSPLSLECTVEGTSNPNLYWYRQAAGRGLQLLFYSVGIGQISSEVPQNLSASRPQDRQFILSSKKLLLSDSGFYLCAWSVPSLTQYFGPGTRLLVL.

This chain joins TRBV29-1 and TRBJ2-3, with 8 bases fitting TRBD2. With 7 bases clipped from V and 4 bases from J, the junction kept 10 bases outside the gene matches. Germline assignment: CDR1 SQVTM and CDR2 ANQGSEA. This CDR3 spans 14 amino acids. DNA of the CDR3: TGCAGCGCTGCCCCTGCGGGAGGACCAGATACGCAGTATTTT. This translates into CSAAPAGGPDTQYF.

The chain couples TRBV15 to TRBJ2-1, with 9 bases lining up with TRBD2. From germline, CDR1 is LNHNV and CDR2 YYDKDF (reference sequence). The CDR3 loop spans 17 amino acids. J gave up 4 bases and V 5 bases, and 12 bases lay outside the gene matches. The CDR3 DNA follows: TGTGCCACCAGCGCCCACTCGGGAGCGGGAGGTTACAATGAGCAGTTCTTC. Translation: CATSAHSGAGGYNEQFF. The entire variable domain, with the rest obtained from reference TRBV15 and TRBJ2-1, is as follows: DAMVIQNPRYQVTQFGKPVTLSCSQTLNHNVMYWYQQKSSQAPKLLFHYYDKDFNNEADTPDNFQSRRPNTSFCFLDIRSPGLGDTAMYLCATSAHSGAGGYNEQFFGPGTRLTVL.

V usage is TRBV15 and J usage is TRBJ2-2, with D unclear. Trimming stripped 5 bases from V and 8 bases from J, with 9 bases between. CDR3 length: 12 amino acids. Germline V gene data show CDR1 as LNHNV and CDR2 as YYDKDF (reference sequence). Written as DNA, the CDR3 is TGTGCCACCAGCCCCCTAAGAGGGGAGCTGTTTTTT. Translation gives CATSPLRGELFF.

The J gene is TRBJ1-2, the V gene TRBV20-1; D uncertain. This CDR3 has 8 amino acids. The germline V gene encodes CDR1 DFQATT and CDR2 SNEGSKA (reference sequence). The V gene lost 7 bases and the J gene lost 8 bases, with 5 bases spanning the gap. Here the CDR3 reads CSVAGYTF. The CDR3 DNA is TGCAGTGTGGCGGGCTACACCTTC.

This sequence joins TRBV6-6 and TRBJ2-3; the match to TRBD1 covers 7 bases. Per the germline V gene, CDR1 is MNHNY and CDR2 is SVGAGI (reference sequence). The CDR3 runs 15 residues. V gave up 8 bases and J gave up 1 base; unmatched junction bases: 9. CDR3 in amino acids: CASGYRDSGTDTQYF. In DNA, the CDR3 is TGTGCCAGCGGATACCGGGACAGCGGCACAGATACGCAGTATTTT.

This chain links TRBV7-6 with TRBJ1-1; TRBD1 is a possible D gene (6 bases). CDR3 size: 15 residues. Deletions cut 5 bases from V and 0 bases from J, with 13 bases between. Germline V gene sequence: CDR1 SGHVS, CDR2 FNYEAQ. CDR3 sequence (DNA): TGTGCCAGCAGCCGACAGGAGCAAATGAACACTGAAGCTTTCTTT. Translated: CASSRQEQMNTEAFF.

About this clone: This specimen includes other DNA sequences encoding the same CDR3. The rearrangement joins TRBV27 to TRBJ2-5; D is perhaps TRBD2 (6 bases). Germline V gene data show CDR1 as MNHEY and CDR2 as SMNVEV (reference sequence). V was cut by 2 bases and J by 4 bases, with 8 bases left in between. The CDR3 length is 13 residues. The CDR3 loop reads CASSLAGRETQYF. The CDR3 bases are TGTGCCAGCAGTTTAGCGGGGCGAGAGACCCAGTACTTC.

This clone was observed once. V usage is TRBV25-1 and J usage is TRBJ2-7, with 7 bases aligning to TRBD1. V lost 7 bases to trimming and J lost 3 bases; unmatched junction nucleotides: 6. This CDR3 has 13 residues. Germline assignment: CDR1 MGHDK and CDR2 SYGVNS. CDR3 DNA: TGTGCCAGCACCCGGGACAGAGGCTACGAGCAGTACTTC. It codes for CASTRDRGYEQYF.

The rearrangement links TRBV30 to TRBJ2-1; D gene uncertain. Germline values: CDR1 GTSNPN, CDR2 SVGIG (reference sequence). V was pared by 5 bases and J by 6 bases, with 5 bases between. This CDR3 contains 10 residues. The CDR3 DNA sequence: TGTGCCTGGGGTTTCAATGAGCAGTTCTTC. Amino acids: CAWGFNEQFF. Supplemented by reference TRBV30 and TRBJ2-1, the full variable domain reads SQTIHQWPATLVQPVGSPLSLECTVEGTSNPNLYWYRQAAGRGLQLLFYSVGIGQISSEVPQNLSASRPQDRQFILSSKKLLLSDSGFYLCAWGFNEQFFGPGTRLTVL.

This rearrangement joins TRBV9 to TRBJ2-1; 8 bases are a match to TRBD2. The CDR3 contains 16 residues. CDR1 and CDR2 (germline): SGDLS, YYNGEE. Losses at the gene ends were 0 bases for V and 10 bases for J; bases not matched to a gene: 12. CDR3 loop: CASSVDPGLASWEQFF. The DNA of the CDR3 is TGTGCCAGCAGCGTAGATCCAGGACTAGCTTCATGGGAGCAGTTCTTC.

This rearrangement joins TRBV25-1 to TRBJ2-3; 12 bases match TRBD2. This CDR3 contains 15 residues. V lost 6 bases, J lost 4 bases, and 5 bases stayed unmatched. Germline loops: CDR1 MGHDK, CDR2 SYGVNS. Written as DNA, the CDR3 is TGTGCCAGCAGCTCTAGCGGGGGGGCCCCAGATACGCAGTATTTT. It yields the protein CASSSSGGAPDTQYF.